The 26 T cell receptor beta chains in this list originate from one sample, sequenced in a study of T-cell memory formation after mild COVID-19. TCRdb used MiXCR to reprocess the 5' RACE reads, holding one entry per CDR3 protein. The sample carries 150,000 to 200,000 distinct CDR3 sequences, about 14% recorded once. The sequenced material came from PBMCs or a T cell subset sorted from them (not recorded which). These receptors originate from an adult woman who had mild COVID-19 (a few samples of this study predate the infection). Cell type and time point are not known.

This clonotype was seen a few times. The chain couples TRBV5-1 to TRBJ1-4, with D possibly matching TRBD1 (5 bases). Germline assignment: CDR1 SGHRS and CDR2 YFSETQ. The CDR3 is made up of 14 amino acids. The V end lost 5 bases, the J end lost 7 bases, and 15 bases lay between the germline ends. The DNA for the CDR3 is TGCGCCAGCAGTCTGGGACCGGCAGGTGAAAAACTGTTTTTT. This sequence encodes CASSLGPAGEKLFF.

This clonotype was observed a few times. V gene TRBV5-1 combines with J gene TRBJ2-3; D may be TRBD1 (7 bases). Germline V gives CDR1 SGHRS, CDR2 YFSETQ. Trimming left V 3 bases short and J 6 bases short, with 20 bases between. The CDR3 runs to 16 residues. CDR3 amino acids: CASSSKHRGGGDTQYF. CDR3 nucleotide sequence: TGCGCCAGCAGCTCAAAGCACAGGGGAGGCGGGGATACGCAGTATTTT.

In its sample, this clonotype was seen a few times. CDR3 coding DNA: TGTGCCAGCAGCTTAGAGCTAGGGCTTCGGGGGAAAAGGACGGGAGAGAGTAAGCAGTTCTTC. It encodes CASSLELGLRGKRTGESKQFF. The chain joins TRBV7-9 to TRBJ2-1; a possible D gene is TRBD2 (6 bases). The CDR3 contains 21 residues. From germline, CDR1 is SEHNR and CDR2 FQNEAQ (reference sequence). V was trimmed by 1 base and J by 11 bases, leaving 36 bases between them.

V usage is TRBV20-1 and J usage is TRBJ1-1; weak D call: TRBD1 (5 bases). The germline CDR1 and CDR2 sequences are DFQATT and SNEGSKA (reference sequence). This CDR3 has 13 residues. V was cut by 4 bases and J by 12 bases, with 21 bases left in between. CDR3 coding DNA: TGCAGTGCTACTAAACCGGGCCCCGGGGCCACTTTCTTT. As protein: CSATKPGPGATFF.

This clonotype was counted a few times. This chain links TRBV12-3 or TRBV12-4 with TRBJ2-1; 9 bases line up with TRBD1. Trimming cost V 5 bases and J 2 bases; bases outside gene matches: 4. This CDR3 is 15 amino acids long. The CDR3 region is CASSQRQGAYNEQFF. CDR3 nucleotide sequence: TGTGCCAGCAGTCAAAGACAGGGGGCCTACAATGAGCAGTTCTTC.

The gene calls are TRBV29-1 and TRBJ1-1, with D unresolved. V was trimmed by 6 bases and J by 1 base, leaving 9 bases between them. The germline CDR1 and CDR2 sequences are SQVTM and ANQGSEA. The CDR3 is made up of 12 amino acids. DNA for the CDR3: TGCAGCGTAGGCCTCACGAACACTGAAGCTTTCTTT. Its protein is CSVGLTNTEAFF.

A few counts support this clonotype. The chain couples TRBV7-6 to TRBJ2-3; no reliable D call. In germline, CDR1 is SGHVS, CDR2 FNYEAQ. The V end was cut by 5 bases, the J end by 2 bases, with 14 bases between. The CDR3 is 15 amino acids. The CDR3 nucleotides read TGTGCCAGCAGCCTGACCCTCGAACCCACAGATACGCAGTATTTT. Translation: CASSLTLEPTDTQYF.

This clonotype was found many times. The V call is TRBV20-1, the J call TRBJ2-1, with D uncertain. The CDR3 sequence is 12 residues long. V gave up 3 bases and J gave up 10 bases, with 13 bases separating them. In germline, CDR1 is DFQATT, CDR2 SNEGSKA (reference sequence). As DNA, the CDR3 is TGCAGTGCTAGCCTAGGAACTGGGGAGCAGTTCTTC. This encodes CSASLGTGEQFF.

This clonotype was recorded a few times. In DNA, the CDR3 is TGTGCCAGCAGCCAGCGGACAGGGTTGGCGGAAAAACTGTTTTTT. This encodes CASSQRTGLAEKLFF. V and J are TRBV3-1 and TRBJ1-4; 8 bases map to TRBD1. The CDR3 runs 15 residues. Trimming at V came to 3 bases and at J to 8 bases, leaving 8 bases not matched to a gene. The germline V gene encodes CDR1 LGHDT and CDR2 YNNKEL (reference sequence).

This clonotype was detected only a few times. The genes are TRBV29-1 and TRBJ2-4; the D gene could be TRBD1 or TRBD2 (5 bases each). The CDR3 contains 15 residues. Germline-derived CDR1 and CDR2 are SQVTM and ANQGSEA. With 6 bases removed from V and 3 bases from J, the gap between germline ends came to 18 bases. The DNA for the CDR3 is TGCAGCGTAGACCAACCGGGGCCTTACAAAAACATTCAGTACTTC. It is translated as CSVDQPGPYKNIQYF.

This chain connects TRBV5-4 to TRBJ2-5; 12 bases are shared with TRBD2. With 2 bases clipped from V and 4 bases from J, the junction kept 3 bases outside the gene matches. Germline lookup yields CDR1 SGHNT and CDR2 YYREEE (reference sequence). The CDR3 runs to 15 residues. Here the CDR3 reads CASSFRLAGVETQYF. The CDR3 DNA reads TGTGCCAGCAGCTTCCGACTAGCGGGAGTAGAGACCCAGTACTTC.

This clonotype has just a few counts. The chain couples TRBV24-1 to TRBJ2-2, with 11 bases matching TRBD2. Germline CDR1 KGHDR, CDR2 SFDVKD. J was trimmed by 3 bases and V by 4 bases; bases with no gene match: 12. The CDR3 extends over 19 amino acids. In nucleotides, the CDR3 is TGTGCCACCAGTGACACGGGCATAGCGGGAGGGCCCTACACCGGGGAGCTGTTTTTT. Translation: CATSDTGIAGGPYTGELFF.

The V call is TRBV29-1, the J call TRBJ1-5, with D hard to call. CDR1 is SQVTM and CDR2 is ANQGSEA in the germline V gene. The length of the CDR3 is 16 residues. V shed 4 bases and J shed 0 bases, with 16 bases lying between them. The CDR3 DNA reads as TGCAGCGTTGGTGATGACTCAAGTGATAGCAATCAGCCCCAGCATTTT. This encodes CSVGDDSSDSNQPQHF.

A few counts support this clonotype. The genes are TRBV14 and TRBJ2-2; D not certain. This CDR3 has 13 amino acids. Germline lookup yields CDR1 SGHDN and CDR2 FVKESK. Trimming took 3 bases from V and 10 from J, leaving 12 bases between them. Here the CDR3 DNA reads TGTGCCAGCAGCCAGGCGCCTTCGTCGGAGCTGTTTTTT. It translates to CASSQAPSSELFF.

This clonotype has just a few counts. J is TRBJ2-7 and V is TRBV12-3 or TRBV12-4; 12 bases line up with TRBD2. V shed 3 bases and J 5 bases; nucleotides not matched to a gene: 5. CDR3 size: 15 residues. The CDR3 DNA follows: TGTGCCAGCAGTTTGGCATCTAGCGGGAGGGACGAGCAGTACTTC. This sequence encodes CASSLASSGRDEQYF.

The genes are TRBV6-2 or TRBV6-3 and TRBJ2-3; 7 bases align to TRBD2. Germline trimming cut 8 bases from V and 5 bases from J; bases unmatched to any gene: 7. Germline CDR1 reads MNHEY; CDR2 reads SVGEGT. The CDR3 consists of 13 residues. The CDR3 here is CASFAGDKDTQYF. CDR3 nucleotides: TGTGCCAGCTTTGCGGGAGACAAAGATACGCAGTATTTT.

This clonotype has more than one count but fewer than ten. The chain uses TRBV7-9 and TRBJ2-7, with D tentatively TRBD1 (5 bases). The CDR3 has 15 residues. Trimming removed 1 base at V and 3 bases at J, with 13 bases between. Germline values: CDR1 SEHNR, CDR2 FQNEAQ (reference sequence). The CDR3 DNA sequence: TGTGCCAGCAGCTTAGGGTCGGCAGGGTTCTACGAGCAGTACTTC. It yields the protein CASSLGSAGFYEQYF. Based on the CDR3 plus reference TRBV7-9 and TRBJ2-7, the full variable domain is DTGVSQNPRHKITKRGQNVTFRCDPISEHNRLYWYRQTLGQGPEFLTYFQNEAQLEKSRLLSDRFSAERPKGSFSTLEIQRTEQGDSAMYLCASSLGSAGFYEQYFGPGTRLTVT.

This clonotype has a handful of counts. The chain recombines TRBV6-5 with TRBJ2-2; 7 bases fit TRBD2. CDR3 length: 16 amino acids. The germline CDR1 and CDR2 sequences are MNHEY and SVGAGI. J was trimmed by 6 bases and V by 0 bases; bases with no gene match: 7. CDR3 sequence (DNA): TGTGCCAGCAGTTACTCAATCAGACTAGCTGCCGGGGAGCTGTTTTTT. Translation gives CASSYSIRLAAGELFF.

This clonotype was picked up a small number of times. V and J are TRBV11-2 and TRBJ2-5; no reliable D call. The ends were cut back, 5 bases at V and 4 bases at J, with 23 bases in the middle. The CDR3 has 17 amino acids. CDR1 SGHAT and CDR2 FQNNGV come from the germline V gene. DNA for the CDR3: TGTGCCAGCAGCACCGTTTTCGGGCAGCCTAAGGGAGAGACCCAGTACTTC. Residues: CASSTVFGQPKGETQYF.

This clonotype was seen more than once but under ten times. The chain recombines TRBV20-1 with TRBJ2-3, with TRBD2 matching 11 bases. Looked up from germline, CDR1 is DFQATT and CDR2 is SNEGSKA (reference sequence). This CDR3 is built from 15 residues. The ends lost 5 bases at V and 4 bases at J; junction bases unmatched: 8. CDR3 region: CSALQTSGISDTQYF. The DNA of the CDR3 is TGCAGTGCTCTCCAGACTAGCGGGATATCAGATACGCAGTATTTT.

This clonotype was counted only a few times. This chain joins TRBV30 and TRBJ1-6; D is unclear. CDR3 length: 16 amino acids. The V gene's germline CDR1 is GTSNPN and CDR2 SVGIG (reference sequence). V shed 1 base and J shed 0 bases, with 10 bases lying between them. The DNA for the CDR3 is TGTGCCTGGAGTGCTACGGAGAGCTCCTATAATTCACCCCTCCACTTT. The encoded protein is CAWSATESSYNSPLHF.

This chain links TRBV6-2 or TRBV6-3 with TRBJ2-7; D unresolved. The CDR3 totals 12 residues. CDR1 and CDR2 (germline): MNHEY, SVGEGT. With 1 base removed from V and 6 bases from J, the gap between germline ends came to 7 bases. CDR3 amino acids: CASSYYGVEQYF. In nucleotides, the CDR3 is TGTGCCAGCAGTTACTATGGGGTCGAGCAGTACTTC.

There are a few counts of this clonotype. Written as DNA, the CDR3 is TGTGCCAGCAGCAAACGGTGGAACACTGAAGCTTTCTTT. Protein: CASSKRWNTEAFF. The chain is built from TRBV7-2 and TRBJ1-1, with no clear D. Germline CDR1 SGHTA, CDR2 FQGNSA. This CDR3 has 13 residues. V was clipped by 5 bases and J by 1 base, with 8 bases between them. The full variable domain, in which reference TRBV7-2 and TRBJ1-1 provide the parts outside the CDR3, is GAGVSQSPSNKVTEKGKDVELRCDPISGHTALYWYRQSLGQGLEFLIYFQGNSAPDKSGLPSDRFSAERTGGSVSTLTIQRTQQEDSAVYLCASSKRWNTEAFFGQGTRLTVV.

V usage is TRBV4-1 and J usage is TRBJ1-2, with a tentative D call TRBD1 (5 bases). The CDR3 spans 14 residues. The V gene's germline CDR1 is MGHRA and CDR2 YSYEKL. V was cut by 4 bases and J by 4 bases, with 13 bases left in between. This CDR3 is CASSRGPGLYGYTF. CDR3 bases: TGCGCCAGCAGCCGCGGCCCAGGGCTCTATGGCTACACCTTC.

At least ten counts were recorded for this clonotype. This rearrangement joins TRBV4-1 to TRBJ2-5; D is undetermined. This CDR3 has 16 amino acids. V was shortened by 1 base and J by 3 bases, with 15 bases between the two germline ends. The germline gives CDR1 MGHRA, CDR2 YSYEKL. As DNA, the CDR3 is TGCGCCAGCAGCCAAGGTTGGCAACTGCCCGAAGAGACCCAGTACTTC. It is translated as CASSQGWQLPEETQYF.

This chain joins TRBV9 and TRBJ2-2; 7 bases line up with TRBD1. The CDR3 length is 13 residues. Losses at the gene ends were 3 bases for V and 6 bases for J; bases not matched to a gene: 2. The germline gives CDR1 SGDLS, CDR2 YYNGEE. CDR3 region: CASSGQGSGELFF. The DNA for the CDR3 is TGTGCCAGCAGCGGACAGGGATCCGGGGAGCTGTTTTTT.